The present entry profiles one TCR beta chain with its context. Its target is unknown. Here immunoSEQ multiplex PCR was the method, and the copy in TCRdb shows in-frame clones only, minus some. The sample has fewer than 8,500 clones; roughly 79% are singletons. Treatment was busulfan-fludarabine conditioning, a marrow graft, and cyclophosphamide on days +3 and +4. The sample comes from a study of T cells after posttransplantation cyclophosphamide. Study-level findings and limits: Tissue-infiltrating T cells from skin or gut overlapped little with blood T cells. After PTCy, TRB diversity resembled that of CNI/methotrexate controls. Later blood repertoires were often dominated by clones from the donor CD8+ memory compartment.

Looked up from germline, CDR1 is SNHLY and CDR2 is FYNNEI. This CDR3 is 16 amino acids long. Trimming pared 3 bases from V and 2 bases from J, leaving 15 bases between. This TCR was recovered from a female patient aged 50 to 60 who received an allogeneic stem cell transplant from a related donor, was CMV-positive, and had no GVHD. Some T cells may arise from the graft donor. This sequence joins TRBV2 and TRBJ2-3; D possibly corresponds to TRBD1 (6 bases). This specimen was CD8+ T cells sorted from PBMCs, taken 1404 days after allogeneic stem cell transplant with posttransplant cyclophosphamide. CDR3 sequence: CASSDEQGFSTDTQYF. The CDR3 nucleotides are TGTGCCAGCAGTGACGAACAGGGATTTTCCACAGATACGCAGTATTTT.